Below are 25 T cell receptor beta chains sequenced from a single sample in a study of technical replicates of blood from a handful of donors. The table came from immunoSEQ multiplex PCR; TCRdb's copy has only in-frame clones and leaves some out. The sample records fewer than 100,000 clones, over 85% being singletons. Specimen: T cells isolated from PBMCs. These receptors all stem from a human donor in good health.

The chain carries TRBV18 and TRBJ2-5, with TRBD2 identical over 11 bases. This CDR3 contains 14 residues. The germline gives CDR1 KGHSH, CDR2 LQKENI. V trimming: 8 bases; J trimming: 2 bases; junction bases outside the gene matches: 4. CDR3 region: CASGTSGTQETQYF. The CDR3 bases are TGTGCCAGCGGGACTAGCGGTACACAAGAGACCCAGTACTTC.

The chain joins TRBV14 to TRBJ2-3; a possible D gene is TRBD2 (5 bases). This CDR3 spans 15 amino acids. Trimming shortened V by 4 bases and J by 2 bases, and 13 bases separated the two germline ends. Germline CDR1 is SGHDN and CDR2 is FVKESK. For the CDR3, the DNA is TGTGCCAGCAGCCCGACTATTGGACCCACAGATACGCAGTATTTT. Protein product: CASSPTIGPTDTQYF.

The chain joins TRBV9 to TRBJ2-1, with 8 bases that match TRBD2. After removal of 0 bases from V and 6 bases from J, the junction contained 5 bases not matched to a gene. This CDR3 is built from 15 residues. Germline-derived CDR1 and CDR2 are SGDLS and YYNGEE. As DNA, the CDR3 is TGTGCCAGCAGCGTAGCTGCGGGAGGCTTCAATGAGCAGTTCTTC. Translation: CASSVAAGGFNEQFF.

The sample holds one count of this clone. The chain is built from TRBV5-4 and TRBJ1-6, with D maybe TRBD1 (6 bases). The CDR3 is made up of 16 amino acids. The germline V and J ends were trimmed by 1 base and 0 bases, with 8 bases remaining between them. The germline V gene encodes CDR1 SGHNT and CDR2 YYREEE (reference sequence). The CDR3: CASSLMTGSYNSPLHF. The CDR3 DNA reads as TGTGCCAGCAGCTTGATGACAGGCTCCTATAATTCACCCCTCCACTTT.

The V call is TRBV9, the J call TRBJ2-6; D is possibly TRBD2 (6 bases). This CDR3 has 16 residues. Germline-derived CDR1 and CDR2 are SGDLS and YYNGEE. The germline V and J ends were trimmed by 5 bases and 2 bases, with 14 bases remaining between them. As DNA, the CDR3 is TGTGCCAGCAGTCCCCTAGGAGGGACTGGGGCCAACGTCCTGACTTTC. Residues: CASSPLGGTGANVLTF. The variable domain in full, with the rest retrieved from reference TRBV9 and TRBJ2-6, is DSGVTQTPKHLITATGQRVTLRCSPRSGDLSVYWYQQSLDQGLQFLIQYYNGEERAKGNILERFSAQQFPDLHSELNLSSLELGDSALYFCASSPLGGTGANVLTFGAGSRLTVL.

This chain uses TRBV27 with TRBJ1-5; a possible D gene is TRBD1 (5 bases). The CDR3 covers 14 residues. V was clipped by 10 bases and J by 6 bases, with 19 bases between them. The germline CDR1 and CDR2 sequences are MNHEY and SMNVEV (reference sequence). The CDR3 here is CATGTSGLGQPQHF. The CDR3 DNA is TGTGCCACCGGAACCTCAGGGTTGGGTCAGCCCCAGCATTTT.

The chain joins TRBV28 to TRBJ2-2; TRBD1 agrees at 7 bases. V lost 7 bases, J lost 1 base, and 9 bases stayed unmatched. The germline CDR1 and CDR2 sequences are MDHEN and SYDVKM. The CDR3 spans 16 residues. In nucleotides, the CDR3 is TGTGCCAGCAATAGCCCTCGACAGGGGAACACCGGGGAGCTGTTTTTT. The encoded protein is CASNSPRQGNTGELFF.

The count of this clone is one. The V call is TRBV4-3, the J call TRBJ2-3, with D perhaps TRBD2 (7 bases). V was clipped by 0 bases and J by 2 bases, with 9 bases between them. This CDR3 spans 15 amino acids. Germline assignment: CDR1 LGHNA and CDR2 YSLEER. CDR3 sequence reads: CASSQEGGLTDTQYF. The CDR3 region has the DNA TGCGCCAGCAGCCAAGAGGGGGGGCTCACAGATACGCAGTATTTT.

A single count supports this clone. The genes are TRBV19 and TRBJ1-1; D unclear. The CDR3 length is 14 residues. Germline loops: CDR1 LNHDA, CDR2 SQIVND (reference sequence). V gave up 7 bases and J gave up 6 bases, with 18 bases separating them. The CDR3 is CASTLDKSAPEAFF. The CDR3 nucleotides are TGTGCCAGTACCCTAGATAAGAGCGCCCCTGAAGCTTTCTTT.

The chain has TRBV14 and TRBJ2-1; perhaps TRBD2 as D (5 bases). The CDR3 runs to 16 residues. The V and J ends lost 5 bases and 0 bases respectively, with 14 bases between them. The V gene's germline CDR1 is SGHDN and CDR2 FVKESK. The DNA of the CDR3 is TGTGCCAGCAGCTTTATCAGCGGTTACTCCTACAATGAGCAGTTCTTC. Translated: CASSFISGYSYNEQFF.

The chain uses TRBV25-1 and TRBJ1-2; 9 bases line up with TRBD1. V shed 1 base, J shed 1 base, and the junction held 4 bases outside the gene matches. The CDR3 is made up of 16 amino acids. The germline CDR1 and CDR2 sequences are MGHDK and SYGVNS. The CDR3 protein is CASSEFGTGFNYGYTF. CDR3 bases: TGTGCCAGCAGTGAATTCGGGACAGGGTTTAACTATGGCTACACCTTC.

The chain combines TRBV9 with TRBJ2-1; the match to TRBD2 covers 10 bases. CDR1 is SGDLS and CDR2 is YYNGEE in the germline V gene. The V gene end was trimmed by 4 bases and the J gene end by 5 bases; junction bases not matched to a gene: 12. CDR3 length: 17 residues. The CDR3 sequence is CASSLGVAGGGDNEQFF. As DNA, the CDR3 is TGTGCCAGCAGCCTTGGGGTAGCGGGAGGAGGCGACAATGAGCAGTTCTTC.

This chain connects TRBV28 to TRBJ2-7; the match to TRBD1 covers 7 bases. There are 15 residues in the CDR3. Trimming took 7 bases from V and 0 from J; bases not matched to a gene: 9. Germline loops: CDR1 MDHEN, CDR2 SYDVKM. CDR3 region: CASKIPGQISYEQYF. CDR3 DNA sequence: TGTGCCAGCAAAATACCGGGACAGATCTCCTACGAGCAGTACTTC.

This rearrangement joins TRBV14 to TRBJ2-7; D is unresolved. The V gene lost 0 bases and the J gene lost 6 bases, with 9 bases spanning the gap. Germline V gene data show CDR1 as SGHDN and CDR2 as FVKESK. The CDR3 contains 13 residues. The CDR3 bases are TGTGCCAGCAGCCAAGATCTAGGTTTCGAGCAGTACTTC. Translating gives CASSQDLGFEQYF.

To note about this clone: The germline gene is not matched at one end of the junction; a read error may be the cause. The rearrangement uses TRBV10-3 and TRBJ2-6; D possibly corresponds to TRBD2 (7 bases). From germline, CDR1 is ENHRY and CDR2 SYGVKD. This CDR3 has 16 amino acids. CDR3 amino acids: CAISESHSAGANILTF. In DNA form, the CDR3 reads TGTGCCATCAGTGAGTCCCATTCGGCGGGGGCCAACATCCTGACTTTC.

The chain recombines TRBV5-5 with TRBJ2-3; perhaps TRBD1 as D (5 bases). The CDR3 totals 17 residues. The germline V gene encodes CDR1 SGHKS and CDR2 YYEKEE (reference sequence). Trimming pared 5 bases from V and 0 bases from J, leaving 19 bases between. CDR3 in DNA: TGTGCCAGCAGTTTGATAGGTCCAGGGTCTAGCACAGATACGCAGTATTTT. Encoded protein: CASSLIGPGSSTDTQYF.

The table lists this clone with a count of one. The chain links TRBV28 to TRBJ1-3; weak D call: TRBD1 (5 bases). In germline, CDR1 is MDHEN, CDR2 SYDVKM. There are 17 residues in the CDR3. Trimming removed 1 base at V and 0 bases at J, with 13 bases between. CDR3: CASSLLGDWLSGNTIYF. In DNA, the CDR3 is TGTGCCAGCAGTTTATTGGGGGACTGGCTCTCTGGAAACACCATATATTTT.

As to this clone: At one end the junction does not follow the germline gene, possibly because of a read error. The V gene is TRBV7-7, the J gene TRBJ2-1, with D uncertain. This CDR3 region has 13 residues. Germline loops: CDR1 SSHAT, CDR2 FNYEAQ (reference sequence). The CDR3 DNA sequence: TGTGCTAGCAGCTTAGAGCCAACCAATGAGCAGTTCTTC. Translating it yields CASSLEPTNEQFF.

This CDR3 is CASSPPSGRGQETQYF. CDR3 nucleotides: TGTGCCAGTAGTCCGCCTAGCGGGAGGGGGCAAGAGACCCAGTACTTC. The chain joins TRBV19 to TRBJ2-5; TRBD2 matches 12 bases. With 5 bases clipped from V and 2 bases from J, the junction kept 6 bases outside the gene matches. Germline CDR1 is LNHDA and CDR2 is SQIVND (reference sequence). The CDR3 runs 16 residues.

V is TRBV5-4 and J is TRBJ2-7; 9 bases align to TRBD2. CDR1 is SGHNT, CDR2 YYREEE, per germline (reference sequence). With 6 bases clipped from V and 4 bases from J, the junction kept 11 bases outside the gene matches. The CDR3 is 15 amino acids. The CDR3 DNA reads TGTGCCAGCATGACGACCGGGACTAGCTCTTACGAGCAGTACTTC. It translates to CASMTTGTSSYEQYF.

The V call is TRBV5-4, the J call TRBJ2-7, with 9 bases matching TRBD1. The V gene's germline CDR1 is SGHNT and CDR2 YYREEE (reference sequence). The trim removed 3 bases at V and 4 bases at J, leaving 11 bases unmatched. This CDR3 has 16 residues. This chain's CDR3 is CASSSWGRDRDYEQYF. The CDR3 DNA reads as TGTGCCAGCAGCTCTTGGGGTCGGGACAGGGATTACGAGCAGTACTTC. The full variable domain, its missing parts supplied by reference TRBV5-4 and TRBJ2-7, is ETGVTQSPTHLIKTRGQQVTLRCSSQSGHNTVSWYQQALGQGPQFIFQYYREEENGRGNFPPRFSGLQFPNYSSELNVNALELDDSALYLCASSSWGRDRDYEQYFGPGTRLTVT.

The rearrangement joins TRBV6-5 to TRBJ1-1; D uncertain. The CDR3 is made up of 14 amino acids. CDR1 is MNHEY, CDR2 SVGAGI, per germline. V lost 5 bases and J 4 bases, leaving 14 bases between the germline ends. CDR3 coding DNA: TGTGCCAGCAGTCCCAGTCCCGTCCCCACTGAAGCTTTCTTT. This codes for CASSPSPVPTEAFF.

This clone is a singleton in its sample. This chain uses TRBV10-2 with TRBJ1-2; 7 nucleotides match TRBD1. Unmatched junction bases numbered 6, after V lost 5 bases and J lost 3 bases. Germline V gives CDR1 WSHSY, CDR2 SAAADI. This CDR3 has 14 residues. CDR3 protein: CASSTGAGDYGYTF. CDR3 nucleotide sequence: TGCGCCAGCAGTACAGGGGCCGGGGACTATGGCTACACCTTC.

This clone was seen only once. This chain uses TRBV21-1 with TRBJ1-5. TRBV21-1 represents a pseudogene. The CDR3 contains 14 residues. As DNA, the CDR3 is TGTGCCAGCCCTGATCAGAGGAACAATCAGCCCCAGCATTTT. Its translation: CASPDQRNNQPQHF.

The chain joins TRBV19 to TRBJ1-4; unclear D gene. Germline loops: CDR1 LNHDA, CDR2 SQIVND (reference sequence). The CDR3 loop spans 14 amino acids. V lost 5 bases, J lost 7 bases, and 14 bases lay in between. The CDR3 region is CASSRVGLIEKLFF. The CDR3 coding sequence is TGTGCCAGTAGTCGGGTAGGCTTGATTGAAAAACTGTTTTTT.